A single sample is the source of the 10 T cell receptor beta chains below, sequenced in a study of early T cells in non-severe SARS-CoV-2 infection. TCRdb used MiXCR to reprocess the 5' RACE reads, holding one entry per CDR3 protein. The data hold about 92,000 distinct CDR3 sequences, with around 17% observed a single time. The sequenced sample was whole blood. The receptors shown here come from an adult who was a healthcare worker with PCR-confirmed SARS-CoV-2 infection or an uninfected control (not recorded which).

This clonotype was recorded a few times. The rearrangement uses TRBV2 and TRBJ2-7; D may match TRBD1 or TRBD2 (5 bases each). Germline V lookup: CDR1 SNHLY, CDR2 FYNNEI. Trimming stripped 7 bases from V and 2 bases from J, with 12 bases between. This CDR3 is 13 amino acids long. The CDR3 region has the DNA TGTGCCAGCAAGAGTGGGGGTCCCTACGAGCAGTACTTC. Protein sequence: CASKSGGPYEQYF.

There are a few counts of this clonotype. The J gene is TRBJ2-7, the V gene TRBV5-4; 7 bases agree with TRBD2. Losses at the gene ends were 2 bases for V and 2 bases for J; bases not matched to a gene: 10. The CDR3 has 16 residues. Per the germline V gene, CDR1 is SGHNT and CDR2 is YYREEE (reference sequence). CDR3 coding DNA: TGTGCCAGCAGCTTCCTCGAAGGGCGGGAGCCCTACGAGCAGTACTTC. Protein: CASSFLEGREPYEQYF.

The rearrangement links TRBV11-2 to TRBJ2-2; D may be TRBD1 or TRBD2 (5 bases each). Germline V gene data show CDR1 as SGHAT and CDR2 as FQNNGV. V was trimmed by 0 bases and J by 6 bases, leaving 17 bases between them. The CDR3 loop spans 17 amino acids. DNA of the CDR3: TGTGCCAGCAGCTTAGATGAAGCCTCGCTGGGGGCCGGGGAGCTGTTTTTT. Translating gives CASSLDEASLGAGELFF.

This rearrangement joins TRBV10-2 to TRBJ2-7; D gene ambiguous. The length of the CDR3 is 12 residues. V lost 6 bases and J 3 bases, leaving 9 bases between the germline ends. In germline, CDR1 is WSHSY, CDR2 SAAADI. CDR3 region: CASRETYYEQYF. The CDR3 nucleotides are TGCGCCAGCAGAGAGACTTACTACGAGCAGTACTTC.

The chain employs TRBV28 and TRBJ1-3; 7 nucleotides align to TRBD1. This CDR3 comprises 16 residues. The J segment lost 3 bases and the V segment lost 8 bases, leaving 13 bases of the junction unmatched. The germline V gene has CDR1 MDHEN and CDR2 SYDVKM. The CDR3 loop reads CASQTPKGAVGNTIYF. The CDR3 DNA sequence: TGTGCCAGCCAGACTCCCAAGGGGGCAGTTGGAAACACCATATATTTT. Together with reference TRBV28 and TRBJ1-3, the CDR3 gives the full variable domain: DVKVTQSSRYLVKRTGEKVFLECVQDMDHENMFWYRQDPGLGLRLIYFSYDVKMKEKGDIPEGYSVSREKKERFSLILESASTNQTSMYLCASQTPKGAVGNTIYFGEGSWLTVV.

Only a few counts were recorded for this clonotype. V usage is TRBV7-9 and J usage is TRBJ2-6, with a weak D call TRBD1 (6 bases). Trimming took 10 bases from V and 1 from J, leaving 8 bases between them. The CDR3 runs to 13 residues. Looked up from germline, CDR1 is SEHNR and CDR2 is FQNEAQ (reference sequence). CDR3 DNA sequence: TGTGCCATCAGGGGATCTGGGGCCAACGTCCTGACTTTC. This codes for CAIRGSGANVLTF.

This clonotype turned up a few times. This chain joins TRBV7-2 and TRBJ1-5, with 7 bases that match TRBD1. The CDR3 runs to 13 residues. With 5 bases clipped from V and 7 bases from J, the junction kept 5 bases outside the gene matches. CDR1 SGHTA and CDR2 FQGNSA come from the germline V gene. The CDR3 loop reads CASSNRGEQPQHF. In DNA form, the CDR3 reads TGTGCCAGCAGCAACAGGGGCGAGCAGCCCCAGCATTTT. The variable domain in full, with the rest retrieved from reference TRBV7-2 and TRBJ1-5, is GAGVSQSPSNKVTEKGKDVELRCDPISGHTALYWYRQSLGQGLEFLIYFQGNSAPDKSGLPSDRFSAERTGGSVSTLTIQRTQQEDSAVYLCASSNRGEQPQHFGDGTRLSIL.

This clonotype occurred a few times. J is TRBJ2-7 and V is TRBV28; TRBD2 matches at 8 bases. This CDR3 is 14 amino acids long. Trimming cost V 4 bases and J 1 base; bases outside gene matches: 3. From germline, CDR1 is MDHEN and CDR2 SYDVKM. The CDR3 sequence: CASSSTSGSYEQYF. The CDR3 DNA is TGTGCCAGCAGTTCCACTAGCGGATCCTACGAGCAGTACTTC.

V usage is TRBV25-1 and J usage is TRBJ1-2; no definite D call. Germline-derived CDR1 and CDR2 are MGHDK and SYGVNS. The V end was cut by 1 base, the J end by 7 bases, with 4 bases between. The CDR3 extends over 11 amino acids. The CDR3 loop is CASSESFGYTF. CDR3 nucleotide sequence: TGTGCCAGCAGTGAATCCTTTGGCTACACCTTC.

This clonotype was seen ten or more times. This sequence joins TRBV7-6 and TRBJ1-5, with 11 bases identical to TRBD1. The CDR3 spans 14 residues. The ends lost 4 bases at V and 5 bases at J; junction bases unmatched: 1. The germline V gene encodes CDR1 SGHVS and CDR2 FNYEAQ. The CDR3 is CASSWGQGDQPQHF. Written as DNA, the CDR3 is TGTGCCAGCAGCTGGGGACAGGGGGATCAGCCCCAGCATTTT.